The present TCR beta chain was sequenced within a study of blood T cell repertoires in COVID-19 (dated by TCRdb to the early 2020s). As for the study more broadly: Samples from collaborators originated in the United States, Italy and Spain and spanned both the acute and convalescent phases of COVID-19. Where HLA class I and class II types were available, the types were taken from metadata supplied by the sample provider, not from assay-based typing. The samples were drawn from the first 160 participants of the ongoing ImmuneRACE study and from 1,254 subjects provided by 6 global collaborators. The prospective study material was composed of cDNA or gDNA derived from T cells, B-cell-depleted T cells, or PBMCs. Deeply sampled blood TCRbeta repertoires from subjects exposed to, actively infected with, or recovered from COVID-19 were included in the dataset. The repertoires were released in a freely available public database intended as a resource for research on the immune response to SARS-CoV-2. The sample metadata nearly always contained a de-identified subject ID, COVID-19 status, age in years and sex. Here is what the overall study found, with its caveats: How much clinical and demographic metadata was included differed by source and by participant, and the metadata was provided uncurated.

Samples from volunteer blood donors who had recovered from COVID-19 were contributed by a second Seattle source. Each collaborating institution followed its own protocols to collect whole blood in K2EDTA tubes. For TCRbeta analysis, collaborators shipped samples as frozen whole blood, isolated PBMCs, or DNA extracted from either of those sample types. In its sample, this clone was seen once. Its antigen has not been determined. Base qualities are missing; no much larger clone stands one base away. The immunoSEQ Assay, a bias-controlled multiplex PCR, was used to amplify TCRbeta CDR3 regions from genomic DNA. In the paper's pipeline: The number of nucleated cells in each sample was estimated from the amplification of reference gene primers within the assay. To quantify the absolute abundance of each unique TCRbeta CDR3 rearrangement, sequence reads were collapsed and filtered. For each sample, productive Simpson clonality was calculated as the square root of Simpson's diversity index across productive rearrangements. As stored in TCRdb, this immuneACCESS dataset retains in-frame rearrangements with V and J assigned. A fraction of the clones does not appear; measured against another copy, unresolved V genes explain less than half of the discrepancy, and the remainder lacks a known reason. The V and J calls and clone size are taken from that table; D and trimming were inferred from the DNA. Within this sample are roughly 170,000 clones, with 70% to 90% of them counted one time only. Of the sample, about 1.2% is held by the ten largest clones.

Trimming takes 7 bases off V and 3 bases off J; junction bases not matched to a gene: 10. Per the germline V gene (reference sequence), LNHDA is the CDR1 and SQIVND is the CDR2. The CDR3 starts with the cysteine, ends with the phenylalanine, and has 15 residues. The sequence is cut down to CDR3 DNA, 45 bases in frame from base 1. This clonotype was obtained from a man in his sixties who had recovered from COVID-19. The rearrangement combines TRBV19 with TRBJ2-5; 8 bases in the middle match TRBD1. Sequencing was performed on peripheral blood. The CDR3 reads CASTRTGRGEETQYF. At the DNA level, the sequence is TGTGCCAGTACTAGGACAGGGCGAGGTGAAGAGACCCAGTACTTC.